This T cell receptor (beta chain) was found in a study of shared clonotypes between healthy human individuals. Regarding the study as a whole: Incomplete sequencing of sorted subsets was indicated by rarefaction despite large depth. Sharing across a few donors was seen in roughly 5% of naive CD4 clonotypes. The genetic and exposure-history diversity represented was limited by few donors.

Germline lookup yields CDR1 SQVTM and CDR2 ANQGSEA. This CDR3 comprises 17 residues. J was trimmed by 0 bases and V by 7 bases; bases with no gene match: 9. To note about this clone: The antigen remains undetermined.

Splitting of CD4+ cells produced CD45RA+ naive and CD45RA-negative memory subsets. TCRdb keeps only in-frame clones here, not all; method: immunoSEQ multiplex PCR. The sample records about 2,500,000 clones, around nine tenths being singletons. This clonotype originated in a man aged 18 to 35 in good health. Sequenced: naive CD4+ T cells sorted from blood. Subset indicated: CD45RA+ positively selected. This chain joins TRBV29-1 and TRBJ2-5; 15 bases match TRBD2. The CDR3 is CSARGTSGRWDQETQYF. The CDR3 DNA sequence: TGCAGCGCCCGGGGGACTAGCGGGAGGTGGGACCAAGAGACCCAGTACTTC. Filled out from reference TRBV29-1 and TRBJ2-5, the complete variable domain reads SAVISQKPSRDICQRGTSLTIQCQVDSQVTMMFWYRQQPGQSLTLIATANQGSEATYESGFVIDKFPISRPNLTFSTLTVSNMSPEDSSIYLCSARGTSGRWDQETQYFGPGTRLLVL.